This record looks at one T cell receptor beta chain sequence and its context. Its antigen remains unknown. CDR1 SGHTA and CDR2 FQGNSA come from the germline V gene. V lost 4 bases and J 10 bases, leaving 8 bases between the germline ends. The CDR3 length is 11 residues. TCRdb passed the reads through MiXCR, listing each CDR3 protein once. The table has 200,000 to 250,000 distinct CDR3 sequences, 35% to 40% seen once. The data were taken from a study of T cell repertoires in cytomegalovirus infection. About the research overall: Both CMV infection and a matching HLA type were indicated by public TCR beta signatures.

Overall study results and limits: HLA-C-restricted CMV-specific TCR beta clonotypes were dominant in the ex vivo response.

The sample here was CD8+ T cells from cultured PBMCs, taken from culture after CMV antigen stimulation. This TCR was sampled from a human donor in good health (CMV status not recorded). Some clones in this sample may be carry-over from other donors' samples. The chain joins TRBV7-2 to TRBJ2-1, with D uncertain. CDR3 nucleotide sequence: TGTGCCAGCAGCTCCTCGGTAGAGCAGTTCTTC. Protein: CASSSSVEQFF.